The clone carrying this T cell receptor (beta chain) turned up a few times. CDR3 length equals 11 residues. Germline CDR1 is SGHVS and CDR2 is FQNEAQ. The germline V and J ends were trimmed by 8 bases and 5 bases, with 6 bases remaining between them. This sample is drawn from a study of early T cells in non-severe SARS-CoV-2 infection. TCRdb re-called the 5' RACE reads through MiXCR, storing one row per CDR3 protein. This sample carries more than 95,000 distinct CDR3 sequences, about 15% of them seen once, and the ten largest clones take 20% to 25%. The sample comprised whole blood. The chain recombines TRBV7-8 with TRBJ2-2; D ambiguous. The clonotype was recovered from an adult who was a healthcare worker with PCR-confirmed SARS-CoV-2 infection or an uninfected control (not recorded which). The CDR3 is CASGPTGELFF. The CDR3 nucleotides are TGTGCCAGCGGGCCTACCGGGGAGCTGTTTTTT.